This TCR beta chain stems from a study of T cells in women clearing cervical HPV infection. Study in general: Cases: HPV16-related CIN3 or worse on histology, 2 invasive cancers.

Produced via immunoSEQ multiplex PCR; TCRdb's table is partial and in-frame only. The sample has around 31,000 clones. Notes on this clone: Its antigen is as yet unknown. The read ends 3 residues shy of where the CDR3 ends; the end is completed using the germline J gene.

Study results and caveats: CIN3+ cases had significantly higher TCR repertoire richness than controls, but evenness did not differ.

The CDR3 loop spans 14 amino acids. V trimming: 3 bases; J trimming: 3 bases; junction bases outside the gene matches: 1. The sequence was collected from a woman between 18 and 70 years old with a cervical HPV16 infection that either progressed to CIN3+ or cleared (not recorded which). The chain carries TRBV12-3 or TRBV12-4 and TRBJ2-7; 11 nucleotides match TRBD1. The sequenced sample was blood buffy coat. The DNA read from the CDR3 is TGTGCCAGCAGTTTCGGGACAGGGGGCTACGAG. Translated, it gives CASSFGTGGYE. The whole CDR3 sequence is CASSFGTGGYEQYF.